This entry features one T cell receptor beta chain sequence. Original methodology: Reference gene primer amplification gave nucleated cell count estimates. TCRdb's table, derived via immunoSEQ multiplex PCR, lists solely in-frame clones and lacks some. That table is the source of V, J and clone size, and D and trimming were worked out from the DNA. The sample contains about 200,000 clones, less than 85% of which appear only once. This record belongs to a study of blood T cell repertoires in COVID-19. About the research overall: The origin of the acute and convalescent COVID-19 samples was the United States, Italy and Spain. PBMCs, B-cell-depleted T cells, or T cells provided the cDNA or gDNA that made up the material.

The CDR3 is made up of 13 amino acids. Germline V gene lookup returns CDR1 MNHNY and CDR2 SVGAGI (reference sequence). V gave up 4 bases and J gave up 7 bases, with 13 bases separating them. Sequencing was done on a sample of peripheral blood. The V call is TRBV6-6, the J call TRBJ1-1; D perhaps matches TRBD1 (5 bases). The source of this sequence is a woman between 65 and 79 years old with acute or convalescent COVID-19. CDR3 amino acids: CASSSTTGGEAFF. The CDR3 bases are TGTGCCAGCAGTTCAACTACAGGCGGTGAAGCTTTCTTT.